The 21 T cell receptor beta chains presented below share a single source sample, sequenced in a study of T cell responses to AZD1222 COVID-19 vaccine. Data came from immunoSEQ multiplex PCR; TCRdb stores just in-frame clones and leaves some out. The sample gives 130,000 to 150,000 clones, around 89% of which show up once; roughly 1.7% is in the top ten. Here the sequenced sample was peripheral blood, taken on day 0 of AZD1222 vaccination. These receptors all come from an adult in good health.

This chain connects TRBV10-3 to TRBJ2-2, with D possibly being TRBD2 (5 bases). Trimming stripped 4 bases from V and 5 bases from J, with 11 bases between. Germline loops: CDR1 ENHRY, CDR2 SYGVKD. This CDR3 contains 14 residues. CDR3 sequence (DNA): TGTGCCATCAGTGGGACTGGAACTACCGGGGAGCTGTTTTTT. Amino acids: CAISGTGTTGELFF.

The V call is TRBV4-1, the J call TRBJ1-2, with TRBD1 matching over 8 bases. With V trimmed by 2 bases and J by 4 bases, 12 bases remained unmatched. The CDR3 is 17 residues long. The germline gives CDR1 MGHRA, CDR2 YSYEKL. As DNA, the CDR3 is TGCGCCAGCAGCCAAACCCCCATCAGGGGGCTCGGCTATGGCTACACCTTC. This encodes CASSQTPIRGLGYGYTF.

The chain links TRBV2 to TRBJ2-1, with D possibly being TRBD1 or TRBD2 (5 bases each). The CDR3 sequence is 15 residues long. The V and J ends lost 4 bases and 4 bases respectively, with 14 bases between them. CDR1 and CDR2 (germline): SNHLY, FYNNEI. Here the CDR3 DNA reads TGTGCCAGCAGTGCCGACCGGGACCGGTACAATGAGCAGTTCTTC. It translates to CASSADRDRYNEQFF.

V is TRBV15 and J is TRBJ1-6; D unresolved. The length of the CDR3 is 14 residues. V shed 3 bases and J shed 9 bases, with 12 bases lying between them. CDR1 and CDR2 from the germline V gene are LNHNV and YYDKDF (reference sequence). CDR3 sequence reads: CATSSGSRGSPLHF. The DNA for the CDR3 is TGTGCCACCAGCAGCGGCTCTCGAGGTTCACCCCTCCACTTT.

V is TRBV27 and J is TRBJ2-1; TRBD2 is a possible D gene (6 bases). The CDR3 runs to 15 residues. Germline-derived CDR1 and CDR2 are MNHEY and SMNVEV (reference sequence). Trimming stripped 4 bases from V and 4 bases from J, with 14 bases between. In DNA, the CDR3 is TGTGCCAGCAGTTCTCATCTAGGACTATACAATGAGCAGTTCTTC. Amino acids: CASSSHLGLYNEQFF.

V and J are TRBV12-3 or TRBV12-4 and TRBJ1-1; a weak D match, TRBD1 (5 bases). Trimming shortened V by 5 bases and J by 1 base, and 8 bases separated the two germline ends. CDR3 length: 13 amino acids. The DNA for the CDR3 is TGTGCCAGCAGTGCCAGGGAGAACACTGAAGCTTTCTTT. It translates to CASSARENTEAFF.

This chain links TRBV10-1 with TRBJ1-5, with TRBD1 matching 7 bases. The V gene end was trimmed by 3 bases and the J gene end by 0 bases; junction bases not matched to a gene: 14. The CDR3 sequence is 19 residues long. Germline V CDR1 and CDR2: WNHNN, SYGVQD (reference sequence). The CDR3 DNA follows: TGCGCCAGCAGTGACGCGGTGACAGGGTGGCGATATAGCAATCAGCCCCAGCATTTT. It specifies CASSDAVTGWRYSNQPQHF.

This clone was found once. The chain carries TRBV6-5 and TRBJ2-7, with 9 bases lining up with TRBD1. Trimming took 6 bases from V and 7 from J; bases not matched to a gene: 13. Germline V CDR1 and CDR2: MNHEY, SVGAGI. This CDR3 region has 15 residues. In DNA form, the CDR3 reads TGTGCCAGCAGGAGGGAGGGGACAGGGAAGAAGGAGCAGTACTTC. Its protein product is CASRREGTGKKEQYF.

This rearrangement joins TRBV7-3 to TRBJ2-1; 9 nucleotides match TRBD1. The V gene end was trimmed by 5 bases and the J gene end by 7 bases; junction bases not matched to a gene: 3. The length of the CDR3 is 13 residues. Germline assignment: CDR1 SGHTA and CDR2 FQGTGA. The CDR3 sequence: CASSRDRENEQFF. The CDR3 nucleotides read TGTGCCAGCAGCCGGGACAGGGAGAATGAGCAGTTCTTC.

The CDR3 coding sequence is TGTGCCAGCAGCCAAGATTCCGGGTCTAGTTCACCCCTCCACTTT. Its protein product is CASSQDSGSSSPLHF. The chain has TRBV3-1 (or the pseudogene TRBV3-2) and TRBJ1-6; D remains unclear. From germline, CDR1 is LGHDT and CDR2 YNNKEL (reference sequence). With 0 bases removed from V and 9 bases from J, the gap between germline ends came to 12 bases. The CDR3 consists of 15 residues.

The chain couples TRBV3-1 (or the pseudogene TRBV3-2) to TRBJ1-1; D gene ambiguous. This CDR3 region has 13 residues. Trimming shortened V by 1 base and J by 7 bases, and 10 bases separated the two germline ends. Germline CDR1 LGHDT, CDR2 YNNKEL (reference sequence). The CDR3 DNA follows: TGTGCCAGCAGCCAAGCTCGGATAAGTGAAGCTTTCTTT. This translates into CASSQARISEAFF.

The J gene is TRBJ2-2, the V gene TRBV5-4; 13 bases fit TRBD2. Germline-derived CDR1 and CDR2 are SGHNT and YYREEE (reference sequence). V was pared by 1 base and J by 5 bases, with 5 bases of the junction left unmatched. The CDR3 consists of 17 residues. Written as DNA, the CDR3 is TGTGCCAGCAGCTTGACTAGCGGGAGGGCCGGAACCGGGGAGCTGTTTTTT. Protein sequence: CASSLTSGRAGTGELFF. Drawing the rest from reference TRBV5-4 and TRBJ2-2, the complete variable domain is ETGVTQSPTHLIKTRGQQVTLRCSSQSGHNTVSWYQQALGQGPQFIFQYYREEENGRGNFPPRFSGLQFPNYSSELNVNALELDDSALYLCASSLTSGRAGTGELFFGEGSRLTVL.

The chain combines TRBV18 with TRBJ2-7; D is perhaps TRBD1 or TRBD2 (6 bases each). From germline, CDR1 is KGHSH and CDR2 LQKENI. V was pared by 2 bases and J by 2 bases, with 19 bases between. The CDR3 sequence is 17 residues long. CDR3 nucleotide sequence: TGTGCCAGCTCACCATTCCTGTCGACAGGAGGGACCTACGAGCAGTACTTC. This gives the protein CASSPFLSTGGTYEQYF.

This chain links TRBV7-2 with TRBJ1-4; D might be TRBD1 (6 bases). V lost 5 bases to trimming and J lost 8 bases, with 15 bases between them. CDR1 SGHTA and CDR2 FQGNSA come from the germline V gene. The CDR3 is made up of 14 amino acids. The CDR3 region has the DNA TGTGCCAGCAGCGAGCGGGGGGGCGCGGAAAAACTGTTTTTT. Its protein product is CASSERGGAEKLFF.

This clone was seen only once. This chain links TRBV7-9 with TRBJ1-2; D unresolved. V lost 5 bases, J lost 0 bases, and 4 bases lay in between. CDR3 length: 12 amino acids. The germline gives CDR1 SEHNR, CDR2 FQNEAQ (reference sequence). CDR3 DNA: TGTGCCAGCAGCGCGACTAACTATGGCTACACCTTC. Translation: CASSATNYGYTF. Combining the CDR3 with reference TRBV7-9 and TRBJ1-2 gives the whole variable domain DTGVSQNPRHKITKRGQNVTFRCDPISEHNRLYWYRQTLGQGPEFLTYFQNEAQLEKSRLLSDRFSAERPKGSFSTLEIQRTEQGDSAMYLCASSATNYGYTFGSGTRLTVV.

The chain combines TRBV2 with TRBJ2-1; 8 bases fit TRBD2. The CDR3 spans 17 residues. The V segment lost 0 bases and the J segment 4 bases; nucleotides outside the gene matches: 8. Germline loops: CDR1 SNHLY, CDR2 FYNNEI. This CDR3 reads CASSEALLAGGYNEQFF. The DNA of the CDR3 is TGTGCCAGCAGTGAAGCGCTTTTGGCGGGGGGTTACAATGAGCAGTTCTTC.

J is TRBJ1-2 and V is TRBV24-1; D possibly corresponds to TRBD1 (6 bases). The CDR3 contains 14 residues. The V gene's germline CDR1 is KGHDR and CDR2 SFDVKD. V lost 6 bases to trimming and J lost 3 bases, with 13 bases between them. CDR3 loop: CATSKSPGDYGYTF. In DNA, the CDR3 is TGTGCCACCAGTAAATCGCCAGGGGACTATGGCTACACCTTC.

The chain links TRBV9 to TRBJ2-2, with D perhaps TRBD2 (7 bases). Trimming took 1 base from V and 3 from J, leaving 10 bases between them. CDR1 and CDR2 from the germline V gene are SGDLS and YYNGEE. The CDR3 contains 15 residues. The CDR3 DNA reads as TGTGCCAGCAGCGTACAGGGGAGGGACACCGGGGAGCTGTTTTTT. It codes for CASSVQGRDTGELFF.

J is TRBJ2-7 and V is TRBV25-1, with 8 bases identical to TRBD2. CDR3 length: 13 residues. J gave up 7 bases and V 6 bases, and 8 bases lay outside the gene matches. Germline V lookup: CDR1 MGHDK, CDR2 SYGVNS. The DNA for the CDR3 is TGTGCCAGCAGCCCCGGGACTAGTGGTGAGCAGTACTTC. It yields the protein CASSPGTSGEQYF.

J is TRBJ1-2 and V is TRBV6-5, with a weak D call TRBD1 (6 bases). Per germline, CDR1 MNHEY and CDR2 SVGAGI. V was trimmed by 4 bases and J by 6 bases, leaving 15 bases between them. The CDR3 spans 14 residues. The CDR3 region has the DNA TGTGCCAGCAGTTCTCACCGGGACATGGATGGCTACACCTTC. This codes for CASSSHRDMDGYTF.

The V call is TRBV18, the J call TRBJ1-1; D gene ambiguous. The CDR3 contains 15 residues. V lost 2 bases and J lost 1, with 11 bases in between. In germline, CDR1 is KGHSH, CDR2 LQKENI. In DNA form, the CDR3 reads TGTGCCAGCTCACCAGCAGTCCGGAGGAACACTGAAGCTTTCTTT. It is translated as CASSPAVRRNTEAFF.